Listed below are T cell receptor beta chains from one sample, sequenced in a study of T cell responses to AZD1222 COVID-19 vaccine. Some clones are missing from TCRdb's copy, which holds only in-frame ones; the method was immunoSEQ multiplex PCR. The table lists about 96,000 clones, about 90% of them singletons, with about 26% in the top ten. Material: peripheral blood, obtained on day 0 of AZD1222 vaccination. These receptors were obtained from an adult in good health. The CDR3 runs from the conserved cysteine through the conserved F or W. D genes are given only for firm matches. Where a row states a size, it is once, few, many or the class of an expanded clone; other rows omit it.

j_call: TRBJ2-5
clone_size: .
v_call: TRBV2
d_call: .
cdr3_aa: CASLGSLQETQYF
cdr3_nt: TGTGCCAGCCTGGGGTCACTCCAAGAGACCCAGTACTTC

j_call: TRBJ2-5
clone_size: .
v_call: TRBV5-1
d_call: TRBD1
cdr3_aa: CASSLEGGGKETQYF
cdr3_nt: TGCGCCAGCAGCTTGGAAGGGGGCGGAAAGGAGACCCAGTACTTC

j_call: TRBJ2-7
clone_size: .
v_call: TRBV19
d_call: .
cdr3_aa: CASTIDRTVYEQYF
cdr3_nt: TGTGCCAGTACTATAGACAGGACCGTCTACGAGCAGTACTTC

j_call: TRBJ2-2
clone_size: once
v_call: TRBV6-1
d_call: .
cdr3_aa: CASSEEGGGTGELFF
cdr3_nt: TGTGCCAGCAGTGAAGAAGGGGGTGGCACCGGGGAGCTGTTTTTT

j_call: TRBJ1-2
clone_size: .
v_call: TRBV5-6
d_call: .
cdr3_aa: CASRPAGAYGYTF
cdr3_nt: TGTGCCAGCAGACCGGCAGGGGCGTATGGCTACACCTTC

j_call: TRBJ1-2
clone_size: .
v_call: TRBV30
d_call: TRBD1
cdr3_aa: CACVATGGRYTF
cdr3_nt: TGTGCCTGCGTCGCGACAGGGGGTCGCTACACCTTC

j_call: TRBJ2-7
clone_size: .
v_call: TRBV5-1
d_call: TRBD2
cdr3_aa: CASRAGTNVPYEQYF
cdr3_nt: TGCGCCAGCAGGGCCGGGACTAACGTCCCCTACGAGCAGTACTTC

j_call: TRBJ2-1
clone_size: .
v_call: TRBV21-1
d_call: .
cdr3_aa: CASNLVSGSYNEQFF
cdr3_nt: TGTGCCAGCAACCTCGTGAGTGGGTCTTACAATGAGCAGTTCTTC

j_call: TRBJ2-3
clone_size: once
v_call: TRBV7-2
d_call: .
cdr3_aa: CASSLDGYTDTQYF
cdr3_nt: TGTGCCAGCAGCTTAGACGGGTACACAGATACGCAGTATTTT

j_call: TRBJ1-2
clone_size: once
v_call: TRBV7-3
d_call: .
cdr3_aa: CASSSGGAGSYGYTF
cdr3_nt: TGTGCCAGCAGCTCAGGTGGGGCAGGCTCCTATGGCTACACCTTC

j_call: TRBJ2-2
clone_size: .
v_call: TRBV7-3
d_call: TRBD2
cdr3_aa: CASSLTLAGSGELFF
cdr3_nt: TGTGCCAGCAGCTTAACACTAGCGGGGTCCGGGGAGCTGTTTTTT

j_call: TRBJ1-4
clone_size: .
v_call: TRBV9
d_call: .
cdr3_aa: CASTGSTPGEKLFF
cdr3_nt: TGTGCCAGCACCGGTTCGACCCCCGGTGAAAAACTGTTTTTT

j_call: TRBJ2-7
clone_size: once
v_call: TRBV12-3/TRBV12-4
d_call: TRBD2
cdr3_aa: CASSSRGGGEQYF
cdr3_nt: TGTGCCAGCAGTAGCCGCGGGGGGGGCGAGCAGTACTTC

j_call: TRBJ1-5
clone_size: .
v_call: TRBV6-2/TRBV6-3
d_call: TRBD1
cdr3_aa: CASSLMGQGGQPQHF
cdr3_nt: TGTGCCAGCAGCCTGATGGGACAGGGAGGACAGCCCCAGCATTTT

j_call: TRBJ1-2
clone_size: few
v_call: TRBV2
d_call: .
cdr3_aa: CASSEKGYGYTF
cdr3_nt: TGTGCCAGCAGTGAGAAGGGCTATGGCTACACCTTC

j_call: TRBJ2-2
clone_size: .
v_call: TRBV7-9
d_call: TRBD2
cdr3_aa: CASSQRLAGSGELFF
cdr3_nt: TGTGCCAGCAGCCAGAGACTAGCGGGATCTGGGGAGCTGTTTTTT

j_call: TRBJ2-5
clone_size: .
v_call: TRBV5-6
d_call: TRBD2
cdr3_aa: CASSFRLAEETQYF
cdr3_nt: TGTGCCAGCAGCTTCCGACTAGCAGAAGAGACCCAGTACTTC

j_call: TRBJ2-1
clone_size: .
v_call: TRBV7-2
d_call: .
cdr3_aa: CASSRTGLEQFF
cdr3_nt: TGTGCCAGCAGCCGGACGGGACTTGAGCAGTTCTTC

j_call: TRBJ1-5
clone_size: .
v_call: TRBV24-1
d_call: .
cdr3_aa: CATGEGSQPQHF
cdr3_nt: TGTGCCACCGGGGAGGGGAGTCAGCCCCAGCATTTT

j_call: TRBJ2-2
clone_size: .
v_call: TRBV28
d_call: TRBD1
cdr3_aa: CASNGQVAGELFF
cdr3_nt: TGTGCCAGCAACGGACAGGTTGCCGGGGAGCTGTTTTTT

j_call: TRBJ2-7
clone_size: .
v_call: TRBV7-2
d_call: .
cdr3_aa: CASSQGGYSSYEQYF
cdr3_nt: TGTGCCAGCAGCCAGGGGGGGTATAGCTCCTACGAGCAGTACTTC

j_call: TRBJ2-7
clone_size: .
v_call: TRBV6-5
d_call: .
cdr3_aa: CASSRELYAYEQYF
cdr3_nt: TGTGCCAGCAGCCGAGAATTGTATGCCTACGAGCAGTACTTC

j_call: TRBJ2-7
clone_size: .
v_call: TRBV20-1
d_call: TRBD1
cdr3_aa: CSASDRVYEQYF
cdr3_nt: TGCAGTGCTAGTGACAGGGTTTACGAGCAGTACTTC

j_call: TRBJ1-5
clone_size: .
v_call: TRBV7-9
d_call: TRBD1
cdr3_aa: CASSLEGARGDQPQHF
cdr3_nt: TGTGCCAGCAGCTTAGAGGGGGCCAGGGGAGATCAGCCCCAGCATTTT

j_call: TRBJ2-3
clone_size: .
v_call: TRBV19
d_call: TRBD2
cdr3_aa: CASSIVPAGVSGDTQYF
cdr3_nt: TGTGCCAGTAGTATTGTTCCAGCGGGAGTATCGGGAGATACGCAGTATTTT

j_call: TRBJ1-5
clone_size: few
v_call: TRBV4-2
d_call: .
cdr3_aa: CASSQAGDFLQPQHF
cdr3_nt: TGTGCCAGCAGCCAAGCCGGGGATTTCTTGCAGCCCCAGCATTTT

j_call: TRBJ2-1
clone_size: .
v_call: TRBV6-5
d_call: TRBD2
cdr3_aa: CASRLAGSRNEQFF
cdr3_nt: TGTGCCAGCAGGTTAGCGGGGTCTCGGAATGAGCAGTTCTTC

j_call: TRBJ2-7
clone_size: .
v_call: TRBV9
d_call: TRBD1
cdr3_aa: CASRAGTGFGEQYF
cdr3_nt: TGTGCCAGCAGGGCCGGGACAGGGTTCGGAGAGCAGTACTTC

j_call: TRBJ2-7
clone_size: .
v_call: TRBV4-1
d_call: TRBD2
cdr3_aa: CASSPPGLPTYEQYF
cdr3_nt: TGCGCCAGCAGCCCCCCGGGACTACCGACTTACGAGCAGTACTTC

j_call: TRBJ1-2
clone_size: .
v_call: TRBV28
d_call: .
cdr3_aa: CASRNPGRPYGYTF
cdr3_nt: TGTGCCAGCCGAAATCCGGGGCGCCCCTATGGCTACACCTTC

j_call: TRBJ2-7
clone_size: .
v_call: TRBV28
d_call: .
cdr3_aa: CASSLSIGGFYEQYF
cdr3_nt: TGTGCCAGCAGTTTAAGCATTGGAGGGTTCTACGAGCAGTACTTC

j_call: TRBJ1-5
clone_size: .
v_call: TRBV4-2
d_call: .
cdr3_aa: CASSRSPGPQHF
cdr3_nt: TGTGCCAGCAGCCGCTCCCCAGGGCCCCAGCATTTT

j_call: TRBJ1-2
clone_size: .
v_call: TRBV7-3
d_call: TRBD1
cdr3_aa: CASSLRTGRDYGYTF
cdr3_nt: TGTGCCAGCAGCCTTAGGACAGGGAGAGACTATGGCTACACCTTC

j_call: TRBJ2-7
clone_size: .
v_call: TRBV19
d_call: TRBD2
cdr3_aa: CASSLGTSGSYEQYF
cdr3_nt: TGTGCCAGTAGTCTCGGGACTAGCGGGAGCTACGAGCAGTACTTC

j_call: TRBJ2-7
clone_size: .
v_call: TRBV15
d_call: TRBD1
cdr3_aa: CATSPGQPSYEQYF
cdr3_nt: TGTGCCACCAGTCCGGGACAGCCCTCCTACGAGCAGTACTTC

j_call: TRBJ2-7
clone_size: .
v_call: TRBV4-2
d_call: TRBD2
cdr3_aa: CASSQGLAGSYEQYF
cdr3_nt: TGTGCCAGCAGCCAAGGACTAGCGGGCTCCTACGAGCAGTACTTC

j_call: TRBJ2-7
clone_size: .
v_call: TRBV4-2
d_call: .
cdr3_aa: CASSQVGQSYEQYF
cdr3_nt: TGTGCCAGCAGCCAAGTCGGCCAGTCCTACGAGCAGTACTTC

j_call: TRBJ2-1
clone_size: .
v_call: TRBV7-3
d_call: TRBD2
cdr3_aa: CASSLMAAGAGVHEQFF
cdr3_nt: TGTGCCAGCAGCTTAATGGCAGCGGGAGCCGGGGTCCATGAGCAGTTCTTC

j_call: TRBJ2-5
clone_size: .
v_call: TRBV6-2/TRBV6-3
d_call: TRBD2
cdr3_aa: CASSTRLAGLQETQYF
cdr3_nt: TGTGCCAGCAGTACCAGACTAGCGGGTCTACAAGAGACCCAGTACTTC

j_call: TRBJ2-7
clone_size: .
v_call: TRBV5-1
d_call: TRBD2
cdr3_aa: CASSSTGGSYEQYF
cdr3_nt: TGCGCCAGCAGCTCCACCGGGGGGTCCTACGAGCAGTACTTC

j_call: TRBJ1-5
clone_size: .
v_call: TRBV5-6
d_call: .
cdr3_aa: CASSFGGGWQPQHF
cdr3_nt: TGTGCCAGCAGCTTTGGGGGGGGATGGCAGCCCCAGCATTTT

j_call: TRBJ1-1
clone_size: once
v_call: TRBV24-1
d_call: TRBD1
cdr3_aa: CATSDPGQEQAFF
cdr3_nt: TGTGCCACCAGTGATCCCGGACAGGAGCAAGCTTTCTTT

j_call: TRBJ1-2
clone_size: .
v_call: TRBV7-8
d_call: .
cdr3_aa: CASSRGGLYGYTF
cdr3_nt: TGTGCCAGCAGCCGAGGAGGTCTTTATGGCTACACCTTC

j_call: TRBJ2-2
clone_size: .
v_call: TRBV24-1
d_call: .
cdr3_aa: CATSAAIGGPGTGELFF
cdr3_nt: TGTGCCACCAGTGCCGCCATAGGAGGCCCGGGCACCGGGGAGCTGTTTTTT

j_call: TRBJ2-3
clone_size: .
v_call: TRBV28
d_call: .
cdr3_aa: CASSLRRSASTDTQYF
cdr3_nt: TGTGCCAGCAGTTTAAGGAGATCCGCTAGCACAGATACGCAGTATTTT

j_call: TRBJ2-1
clone_size: .
v_call: TRBV7-9
d_call: TRBD2
cdr3_aa: CASSPGSGAYNEQFF
cdr3_nt: TGTGCCAGCAGCCCGGGGAGCGGGGCGTACAATGAGCAGTTCTTC

j_call: TRBJ1-1
clone_size: .
v_call: TRBV28
d_call: .
cdr3_aa: CASSPAPGDTEAFF
cdr3_nt: TGTGCCAGCAGTCCAGCCCCAGGGGACACTGAAGCTTTCTTT

j_call: TRBJ2-1
clone_size: .
v_call: TRBV11-2
d_call: .
cdr3_aa: CASSTRDIRSSYNEQFF
cdr3_nt: TGTGCCAGCAGCACCCGGGACATCCGAAGCTCCTACAATGAGCAGTTCTTC

j_call: TRBJ2-7
clone_size: .
v_call: TRBV5-1
d_call: TRBD2
cdr3_aa: CASSLRTSGDYEQYF
cdr3_nt: TGCGCCAGCAGCTTGAGGACTAGCGGGGACTACGAGCAGTACTTC